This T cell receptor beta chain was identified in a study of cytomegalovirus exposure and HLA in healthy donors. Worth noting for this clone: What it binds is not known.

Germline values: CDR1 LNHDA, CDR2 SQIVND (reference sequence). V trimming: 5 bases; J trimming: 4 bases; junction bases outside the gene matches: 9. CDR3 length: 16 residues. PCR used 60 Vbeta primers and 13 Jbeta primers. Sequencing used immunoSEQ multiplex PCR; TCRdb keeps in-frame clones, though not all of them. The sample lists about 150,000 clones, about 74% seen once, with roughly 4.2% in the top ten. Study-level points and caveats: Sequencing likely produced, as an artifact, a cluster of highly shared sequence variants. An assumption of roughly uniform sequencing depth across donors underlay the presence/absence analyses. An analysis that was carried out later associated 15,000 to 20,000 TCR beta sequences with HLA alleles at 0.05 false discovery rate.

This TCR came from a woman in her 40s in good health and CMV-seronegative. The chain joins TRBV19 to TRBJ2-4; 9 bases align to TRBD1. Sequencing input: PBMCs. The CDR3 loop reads CASSRHSGTGKNIQYF. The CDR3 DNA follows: TGTGCCAGTAGTCGGCACTCCGGGACAGGGAAAAACATTCAGTACTTC.